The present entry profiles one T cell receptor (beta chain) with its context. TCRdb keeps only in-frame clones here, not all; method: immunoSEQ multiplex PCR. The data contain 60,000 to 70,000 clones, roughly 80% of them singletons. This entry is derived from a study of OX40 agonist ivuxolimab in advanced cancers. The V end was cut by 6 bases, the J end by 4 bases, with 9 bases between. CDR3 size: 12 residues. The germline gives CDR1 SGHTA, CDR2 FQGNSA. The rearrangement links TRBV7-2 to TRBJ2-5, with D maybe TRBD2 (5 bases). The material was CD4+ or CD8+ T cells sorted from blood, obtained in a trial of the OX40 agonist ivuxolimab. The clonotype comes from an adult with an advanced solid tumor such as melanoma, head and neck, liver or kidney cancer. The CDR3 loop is CASSPRGETQYF. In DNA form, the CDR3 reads TGTGCCAGCAGTCCCCGGGGAGAGACCCAGTACTTC. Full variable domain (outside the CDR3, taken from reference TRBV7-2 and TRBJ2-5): GAGVSQSPSNKVTEKGKDVELRCDPISGHTALYWYRQSLGQGLEFLIYFQGNSAPDKSGLPSDRFSAERTGGSVSTLTIQRTQQEDSAVYLCASSPRGETQYFGPGTRLLVL.